This T cell receptor (beta chain) was obtained from a study of CD8 T cells in ankylosing spondylitis. Study-level results: In the blood and synovial fluid of reactive arthritis, some motif variants had been previously reported. The authors found the disease-linked clones to be CD8+ and relatively rare in peripheral blood. A TCR beta motif of 8 or 9 highly homologous variants appeared characteristic of ankylosing spondylitis blood. Significant enrichment of disease-linked clones was reportedly seen in matched ankylosing spondylitis synovial fluid.

Each CDR3 protein gets one entry after TCRdb re-called the 5' RACE reads with MiXCR. The sample consists of some 840,000 distinct CDR3 sequences, 12% of them appearing once. The CDR3 spans 16 residues. Germline values: CDR1 MNHEY, CDR2 SVGEGT. With 3 bases clipped from V and 5 bases from J, the junction kept 9 bases outside the gene matches. Remarks on this clonotype: What it recognizes is unknown.

The V call is TRBV6-2 or TRBV6-3, the J call TRBJ1-1, with 10 bases matching TRBD1. The sample comprised blood, either unsorted or a sorted T cell fraction (not recorded which). This TCR was recovered from a male donor with ankylosing spondylitis. As DNA, the CDR3 is TGTGCCAGCAGTTATCTATCCGGGACAGGGGAGACTGAAGCTTTCTTT. Protein product: CASSYLSGTGETEAFF.